This T cell receptor beta chain was sequenced in a study of beta chain features in type 1 diabetes. Germline V gene lookup returns CDR1 SGHTA and CDR2 FQGNSA. The CDR3 has 14 residues. V lost 2 bases, J lost 1 base, and 8 bases lay in between. Since all of the isolated RNA was reverse transcribed, expressed TCRB transcripts were what got sequenced. Sequencing was performed with immunoSEQ multiplex PCR; in TCRdb, only in-frame clones are kept and a portion is missing. The table records some 99,000 clones, 40% of them present only once. The sequence was collected from a woman in her late teens or twenties in good health. The material sequenced was stem cell memory CD4+ T cells from blood. The chain recombines TRBV7-2 with TRBJ1-2; D is undetermined. The DNA for the CDR3 is TGTGCCAGCAGCTTACTTCCCTTTAACTATGGCTACACCTTC. Translating it yields CASSLLPFNYGYTF.